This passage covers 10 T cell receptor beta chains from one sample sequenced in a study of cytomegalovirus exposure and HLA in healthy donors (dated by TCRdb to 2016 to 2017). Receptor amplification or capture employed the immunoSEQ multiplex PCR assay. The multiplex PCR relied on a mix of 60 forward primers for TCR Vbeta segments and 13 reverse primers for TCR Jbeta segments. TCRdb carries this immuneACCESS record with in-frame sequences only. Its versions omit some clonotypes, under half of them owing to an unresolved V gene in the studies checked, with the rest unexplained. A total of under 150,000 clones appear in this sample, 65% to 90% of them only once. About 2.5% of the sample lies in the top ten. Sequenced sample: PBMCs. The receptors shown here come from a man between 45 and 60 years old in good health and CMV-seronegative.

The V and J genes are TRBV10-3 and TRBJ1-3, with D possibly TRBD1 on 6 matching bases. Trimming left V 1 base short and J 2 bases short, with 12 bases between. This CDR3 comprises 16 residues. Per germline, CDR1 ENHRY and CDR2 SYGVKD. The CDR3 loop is CAISEWQGSAGNTIYF. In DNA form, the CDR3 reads TGTGCCATCAGTGAGTGGCAGGGGTCCGCTGGAAACACCATATATTTT.

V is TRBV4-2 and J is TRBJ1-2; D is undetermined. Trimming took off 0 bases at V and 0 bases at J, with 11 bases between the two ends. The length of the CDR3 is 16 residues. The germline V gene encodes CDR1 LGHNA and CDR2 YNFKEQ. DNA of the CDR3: TGTGCCAGCAGCCAAGATCCTACAGAGACTAACTATGGCTACACCTTC. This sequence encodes CASSQDPTETNYGYTF.

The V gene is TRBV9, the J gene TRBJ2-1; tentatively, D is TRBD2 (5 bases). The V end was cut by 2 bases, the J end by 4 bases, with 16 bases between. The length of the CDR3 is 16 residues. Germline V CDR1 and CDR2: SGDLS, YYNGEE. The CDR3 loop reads CASSVFSGVGYNEQFF. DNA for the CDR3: TGTGCCAGCAGCGTCTTTTCCGGGGTTGGTTACAATGAGCAGTTCTTC.

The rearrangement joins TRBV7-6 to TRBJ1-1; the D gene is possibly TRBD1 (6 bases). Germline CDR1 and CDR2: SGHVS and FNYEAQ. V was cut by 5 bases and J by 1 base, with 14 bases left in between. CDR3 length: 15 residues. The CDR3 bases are TGTGCCAGCAGCCCAAGGCAGGGGAGGAACACTGAAGCTTTCTTT. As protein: CASSPRQGRNTEAFF. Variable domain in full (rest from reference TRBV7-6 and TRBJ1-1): GAGVSQSPRYKVTKRGQDVALRCDPISGHVSLYWYRQALGQGPEFLTYFNYEAQQDKSGLPNDRFSAERPEGSISTLTIQRTEQRDSAMYRCASSPRQGRNTEAFFGQGTRLTVV.

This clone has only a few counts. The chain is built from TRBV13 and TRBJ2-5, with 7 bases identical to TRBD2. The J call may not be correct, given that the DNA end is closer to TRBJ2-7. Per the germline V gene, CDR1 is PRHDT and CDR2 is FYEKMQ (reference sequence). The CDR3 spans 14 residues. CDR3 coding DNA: TGTGCCAGCAGCCGATGGGACTACGGGAACGAGCAGTACTTC. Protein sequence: CASSRWDYGNEQYF.

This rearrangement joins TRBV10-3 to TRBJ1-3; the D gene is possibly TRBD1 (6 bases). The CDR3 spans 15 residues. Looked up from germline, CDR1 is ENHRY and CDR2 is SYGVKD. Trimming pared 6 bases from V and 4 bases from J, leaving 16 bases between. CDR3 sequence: CAIRPGPRGGNTIYF. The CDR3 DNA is TGTGCCATCAGGCCGGGACCAAGGGGGGGAAACACCATATATTTT.

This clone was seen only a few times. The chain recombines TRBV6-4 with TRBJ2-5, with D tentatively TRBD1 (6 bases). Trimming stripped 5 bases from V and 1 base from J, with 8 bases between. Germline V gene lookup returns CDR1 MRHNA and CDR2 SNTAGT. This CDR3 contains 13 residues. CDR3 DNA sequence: TGTGCCAGCAGTCGGGACACCCAAGAGACCCAGTACTTC. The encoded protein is CASSRDTQETQYF.

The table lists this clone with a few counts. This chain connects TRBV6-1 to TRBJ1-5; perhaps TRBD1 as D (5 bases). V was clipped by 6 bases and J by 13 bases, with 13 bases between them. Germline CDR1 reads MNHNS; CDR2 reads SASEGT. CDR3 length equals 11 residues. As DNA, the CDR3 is TGTGCCAGCAGGCGTGACAGTAGACAGCATTTT. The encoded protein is CASRRDSRQHF.

The CDR3 protein is CASSQQQGSNSPLHF. In DNA form, the CDR3 reads TGCGCCAGCAGCCAGCAACAGGGAAGTAATTCACCCCTCCACTTT. The chain links TRBV4-1 to TRBJ1-6; D might be TRBD1 (6 bases). The CDR3 is 15 residues long. The germline CDR1 and CDR2 sequences are MGHRA and YSYEKL. The V end lost 3 bases, the J end lost 6 bases, and 12 bases lay between the germline ends.

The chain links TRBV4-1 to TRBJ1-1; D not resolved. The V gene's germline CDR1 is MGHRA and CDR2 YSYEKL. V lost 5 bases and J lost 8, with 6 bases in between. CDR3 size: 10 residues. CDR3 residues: CASSGTEAFF. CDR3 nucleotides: TGCGCCAGCAGCGGCACGGAAGCTTTCTTT.